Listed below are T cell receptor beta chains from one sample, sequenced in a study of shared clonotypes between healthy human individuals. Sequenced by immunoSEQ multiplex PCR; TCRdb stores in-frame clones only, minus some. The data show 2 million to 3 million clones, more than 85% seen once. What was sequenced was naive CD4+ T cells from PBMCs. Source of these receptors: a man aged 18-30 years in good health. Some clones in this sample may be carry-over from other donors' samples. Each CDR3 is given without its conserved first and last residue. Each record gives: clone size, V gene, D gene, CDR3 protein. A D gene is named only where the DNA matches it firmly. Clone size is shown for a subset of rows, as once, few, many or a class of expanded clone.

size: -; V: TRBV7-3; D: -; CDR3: ASSFQGGDTQY
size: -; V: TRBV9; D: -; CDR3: ASSPALGDGEKLF
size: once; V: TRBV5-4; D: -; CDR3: ASSPEAAGDTIY
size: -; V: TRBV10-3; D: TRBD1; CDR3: AISDSGTGGSGANVLT
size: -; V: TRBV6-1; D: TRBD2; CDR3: ASSEFSGARELSYEQY
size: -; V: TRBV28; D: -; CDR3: ASSSDLRQY
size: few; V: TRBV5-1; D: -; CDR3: ASSLVGTGELF
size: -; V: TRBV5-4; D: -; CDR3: ASSGPDEGPQGEQY
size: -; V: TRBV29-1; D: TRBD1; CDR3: SVRTGPWEQY
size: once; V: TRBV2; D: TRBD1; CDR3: ASSENTGAGELF
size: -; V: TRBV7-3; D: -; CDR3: ASSPRADVSQETQY